The 15 T cell receptor beta chains given below trace back to one sample, sequenced in a study of tumor and adjacent non-tumor tissue in lung cancer. The library came from three nested PCR rounds adapted from ARM-PCR protocols. TCRdb reprocessed the multiplex PCR reads via MiXCR and lists one record per CDR3 protein. The sample includes tens of thousands of distinct CDR3 sequences, around 76% of them seen just once. The template was RNA from unsorted bulk tissue. The normal lung tissue was taken more than 3 cm from the tumor edge. Sequenced sample: distant non-tumor lung tissue. All receptors come from an older man with non-small cell lung cancer.

This clonotype appeared a single time. This chain connects TRBV11-3 to TRBJ1-2; D gene uncertain. This CDR3 is built from 15 residues. The germline CDR1 and CDR2 sequences are SGHNT and YENEEA. Here the CDR3 DNA reads TGTGGCAGTAGCTTAGAACATGGACGGACCTATGGCTACACCTTC. Its translation is CGSSLEHGRTYGYTF.

On this clonotype: A much larger clone sits a single nucleotide away, making a read error possible. The chain employs TRBV12-3 or TRBV12-4 and TRBJ1-1; D gene ambiguous. The CDR3 runs to 14 residues. V lost 3 bases and J 5 bases, leaving 13 bases between the germline ends. The CDR3 region is CASSLLTLGTEAFF. In DNA form, the CDR3 reads TGTGCCAGCAGTTTGCTCACACTAGGGACTGAAGCTTTCTTT.

On this clonotype itself: One end of the junction is discordant with germline, which a read error may explain. The chain couples TRBV11-3 to TRBJ1-2, with 8 bases identical to TRBD1. Germline V gives CDR1 SGHNT, CDR2 YENEEA. This CDR3 is built from 14 residues. The CDR3 DNA reads TGTGCCAACAGCTTCCCGACAGGGGCGGGAGACTACACCTTC. Its translation: CANSFPTGAGDYTF.

Points on this clonotype: Germline is not matched at one junction end, which may reflect a read error. V usage is TRBV4-1 and J usage is TRBJ1-5; no clear D gene. The CDR3 extends over 16 amino acids. Germline CDR1 is MGHRA and CDR2 is YSYEKL. The chain's CDR3 is CASSQELTYSNQPQHF. The CDR3 nucleotides read TGCGCCAGCAGCCAAGAGCTGACCTATAGCAATCAGCCACAGCACTTT.

This rearrangement joins TRBV20-1 to TRBJ2-1, with 13 nucleotides matching TRBD2. Trimming cost V 3 bases and J 15 bases; bases outside gene matches: 14. The CDR3 totals 15 residues. CDR1 is DFQATT and CDR2 is SNEGSKA in the germline V gene (reference sequence). Written as DNA, the CDR3 is TGCAGTGCTAGCACTGCCGGACTAGCGGGAGAAGCCCGGTTCTTC. Amino acids: CSASTAGLAGEARFF.

Points on this clonotype: A much larger clone differs by one base, so this may be a read error. The conserved closing phenylalanine or tryptophan is absent in this CDR3, likely reflecting a read error. The chain combines TRBV10-3 with TRBJ1-1; weak D call: TRBD1 (6 bases). The CDR3 spans 15 residues. V was trimmed by 10 bases and J by 1 base, leaving 19 bases between them. Germline values: CDR1 ENHRY, CDR2 SYGVKD. CDR3 nucleotide sequence: TGTGCCACTGCCCCGGGGGCAGGGGAGAACACTGAAGCTTTCCTT. The encoded protein is CATAPGAGENTEAFL.

In the case of this clonotype: Relative to the germline gene, one junction end is altered; a read error may explain this. The CDR3 protein is CDSSLSGPKAFF. Here the CDR3 DNA reads TGTGACAGCAGCTTATCGGGCCCCAAAGCTTTCTTT. This sequence joins TRBV11-1 and TRBJ1-1; D is ambiguous. This CDR3 has 12 amino acids. The germline CDR1 and CDR2 sequences are SGHAT and FQDESV (reference sequence).

The chain employs TRBV19 and TRBJ2-3; D not resolved. Germline CDR1 reads LNHDA; CDR2 reads SQIVND (reference sequence). The length of the CDR3 is 15 residues. V was cut by 8 bases and J by 9 bases, with 24 bases left in between. Here the CDR3 DNA reads TGTGCCAGTTCCCAATTGGTCACAGATACGGTAACGCAGTATTTT. Encoded protein: CASSQLVTDTVTQYF.

A note on this clonotype: This is likely a read error, given that the CDR3 carries no conserved phenylalanine or tryptophan at its end. The chain has TRBV12-3 or TRBV12-4 and TRBJ1-6, with a tentative D call TRBD1 (5 bases). The CDR3 spans 15 residues. CDR3 sequence reads: CASSLGGRLNSPLHI. The CDR3, as DNA: TGTGCTAGCAGTTTGGGGGGTCGTCTTAATTCACCCCTCCACATT.

This clonotype has at least ten counts. CDR3 in amino acids: CASSLGFNNYGYTF. CDR3 nucleotides: TGTGCCAGCAGTTTAGGGTTTAATAACTATGGCTACACCTTC. The chain carries TRBV12-3 or TRBV12-4 and TRBJ1-2; D call uncertain. The length of the CDR3 is 14 residues. Trimming removed 1 base at V and 1 base at J, with 7 bases between.

Concerning this clonotype: Given the absence of the conserved phenylalanine or tryptophan at the CDR3 end, a read error is likely. The chain combines TRBV6-4 with TRBJ2-7, with no clear D. The V end was cut by 4 bases, the J end by 10 bases, with 17 bases between. Germline V CDR1 and CDR2: MRHNA, SNTAGT. This CDR3 region has 13 residues. The CDR3 here is CASSVYRGGEQYY. For the CDR3, the DNA is TGTGCCAGCAGTGTGTATAGAGGTGGGGAACAGTACTAC.

The CDR3 here is CASNFADSRSTEAFF. CDR3 nucleotide sequence: TGTGCCAGCAACTTCGCCGATTCAAGGAGCACTGAAGCTTTCTTT. The chain combines TRBV11-2 with TRBJ1-1, with no clear D. V was pared by 7 bases and J by 4 bases, with 19 bases between. CDR1 SGHAT and CDR2 FQNNGV come from the germline V gene. The CDR3 is 15 amino acids.

This chain joins TRBV7-8 and TRBJ2-2; the D gene is possibly TRBD1 (5 bases). The V gene lost 7 bases and the J gene lost 5 bases, with 20 bases spanning the gap. The CDR3 runs 16 residues. Germline values: CDR1 SGHVS, CDR2 FQNEAQ. CDR3 residues: CASINIGKGWTGELFF. CDR3 nucleotide sequence: TGTGCCAGCATAAATATAGGGAAGGGGTGGACCGGGGAGCTGTTTTTT.

As for this clonotype: Sequence at one end of the junction differs from germline and may be a read error. V is TRBV4-3 and J is TRBJ2-7, with 9 positions matching TRBD1. Germline values: CDR1 LGHNA, CDR2 YSLEER. The CDR3 loop spans 15 amino acids. The CDR3 DNA reads as TGCGCCAGCAGCCGCTCGACAGGGGGGACGTACGAGCGGCACTTC. Translated, it gives CASSRSTGGTYERHF.

Details on this clonotype: This CDR3 is missing its conserved last phenylalanine or tryptophan, likely due to a read error. V and J are TRBV29-1 and TRBJ2-3, with a possible D match to TRBD1 (5 bases). Germline lookup yields CDR1 SQVTM and CDR2 ANQGSEA. Trimming cost V 5 bases and J 6 bases, with 18 bases left between them. This CDR3 is 14 amino acids long. The CDR3 protein is CSVRRQASGDTQYL. The DNA for the CDR3 is TGCAGCGTTAGGCGACAAGCTTCAGGGGATACGCAGTATCTT.